What follows are 22 T cell receptor beta chains derived from one specimen sequenced in a study of blood T cell repertoires in COVID-19. Assay: immunoSEQ multiplex PCR; the TCRdb copy retains only in-frame clones and omits some. The sample includes approximately 200,000 clones, about 91% seen only once; the top ten take 1.5%. Sequencing input: peripheral blood. The receptors shown here come from a man between 18 and 29 years old with active or convalescent COVID-19.

The chain employs TRBV11-3 and TRBJ2-2; D unclear. The CDR3 has 13 residues. V was trimmed by 3 bases and J by 4 bases, leaving 6 bases between them. Germline V gives CDR1 SGHNT, CDR2 YENEEA. The chain's CDR3 is CASSFSGTGELFF. The CDR3 bases are TGTGCCAGCAGCTTTTCGGGCACCGGGGAGCTGTTTTTT.

The chain employs TRBV15 and TRBJ1-4; D uncertain. There are 15 residues in the CDR3. Germline V CDR1 and CDR2: LNHNV, YYDKDF (reference sequence). The V and J ends lost 1 base and 1 base respectively, with 7 bases between them. The CDR3 nucleotides are TGTGCCACCAGCAGAGTTGGGCAAACTAATGAAAAACTGTTTTTT. Translation: CATSRVGQTNEKLFF.

The chain links TRBV11-3 to TRBJ2-1; weak D call: TRBD1 (6 bases). Per germline, CDR1 SGHNT and CDR2 YENEEA. This CDR3 region has 14 residues. The V end was cut by 4 bases, the J end by 7 bases, with 14 bases between. CDR3 loop: CASSSTAGVNEQFF. CDR3 nucleotide sequence: TGTGCCAGCAGCTCCACCGCAGGGGTTAATGAGCAGTTCTTC.

CDR3 sequence reads: CASNGEVSKLFF. The CDR3 coding sequence is TGTGCCAGCAATGGGGAGGTCTCCAAACTGTTTTTT. The V call is TRBV11-2, the J call TRBJ1-4; D uncertain. The CDR3 is 12 amino acids. Germline V gene sequence: CDR1 SGHAT, CDR2 FQNNGV. V lost 7 bases, J lost 11 bases, and 14 bases lay in between.

This clone has a handful of counts. The chain links TRBV28 to TRBJ2-1; TRBD2 matches at 7 bases. The CDR3 is 13 amino acids. In germline, CDR1 is MDHEN, CDR2 SYDVKM. V trimming: 10 bases; J trimming: 3 bases; junction bases outside the gene matches: 6. The CDR3 bases are TGTGCCACGGGAGGTTCGGTCTACAATGAGCAGTTCTTC. Its protein product is CATGGSVYNEQFF. Using reference TRBV28 and TRBJ2-1 for the parts outside the CDR3, the full variable domain is DVKVTQSSRYLVKRTGEKVFLECVQDMDHENMFWYRQDPGLGLRLIYFSYDVKMKEKGDIPEGYSVSREKKERFSLILESASTNQTSMYLCATGGSVYNEQFFGPGTRLTVL.

The chain uses TRBV7-9 and TRBJ1-1; tentatively, D is TRBD1 (5 bases). The CDR3 runs 14 residues. Germline V lookup: CDR1 SEHNR, CDR2 FQNEAQ (reference sequence). The V and J ends lost 5 bases and 7 bases respectively, with 17 bases between them. The CDR3 DNA reads TGTGCCAGCAGCCCAAAACCGCTGGGGCGTGAAGCTTTCTTT. As protein: CASSPKPLGREAFF.

The chain recombines TRBV30 with TRBJ1-1; the D is unclear. V was clipped by 7 bases and J by 4 bases, with 10 bases between them. The germline V gene encodes CDR1 GTSNPN and CDR2 SVGIG (reference sequence). The CDR3 extends over 11 amino acids. CDR3 DNA: TGTGCCTCTCAAGCCTTCACTGAAGCTTTCTTT. Translation: CASQAFTEAFF.

The sample holds one count of this clone. This sequence joins TRBV7-3 and TRBJ1-1; D possibly corresponds to TRBD1 (5 bases). Germline assignment: CDR1 SGHTA and CDR2 FQGTGA. Deletions cut 5 bases from V and 4 bases from J, with 14 bases between. The CDR3 covers 14 residues. The CDR3: CASSAGRGSTEAFF. CDR3 DNA sequence: TGTGCCAGCAGCGCGGGACGGGGGAGCACTGAAGCTTTCTTT.

This sequence joins TRBV6-2 or TRBV6-3 and TRBJ2-7; 8 nucleotides agree with TRBD2. V shed 5 bases and J 2 bases; nucleotides not matched to a gene: 2. The CDR3 extends over 13 amino acids. Germline CDR1 is MNHEY and CDR2 is SVGEGT. This chain's CDR3 is CASSIAGTYEQYF. In nucleotides, the CDR3 is TGTGCCAGCAGTATAGCGGGGACCTACGAGCAGTACTTC.

The chain has TRBV4-1 and TRBJ2-1; TRBD2 is a possible D gene (5 bases). The germline V and J ends were trimmed by 3 bases and 7 bases, with 10 bases remaining between them. This CDR3 is built from 13 residues. Germline assignment: CDR1 MGHRA and CDR2 YSYEKL. For the CDR3, the DNA is TGCGCCAGCAGCCAGCTTCGGGGAAATGAGCAGTTCTTC. It is translated as CASSQLRGNEQFF.

The genes are TRBV24-1 and TRBJ2-1; weak D call: TRBD2 (6 bases). The CDR3 runs 16 residues. V lost 4 bases to trimming and J lost 7 bases, with 19 bases between them. Germline assignment: CDR1 KGHDR and CDR2 SFDVKD. The CDR3 region is CATSDPPGTGGNEQFF. CDR3 nucleotides: TGTGCCACCAGTGACCCACCCGGGACTGGGGGGAATGAGCAGTTCTTC.

V is TRBV16 and J is TRBJ1-5; 10 nucleotides agree with TRBD1. Per germline, CDR1 KGHSY and CDR2 FQNENV. V lost 1 base to trimming and J lost 1 base; unmatched junction nucleotides: 13. The CDR3 is 20 residues long. CDR3 bases: TGTGCCAGCAGCCAATACCCCCCCGCGGCGGGACAGGGGAGCAATCAGCCCCAGCATTTT. Encoded protein: CASSQYPPAAGQGSNQPQHF.

The chain joins TRBV10-3 to TRBJ1-2, with a possible D match to TRBD1 (5 bases). CDR1 is ENHRY, CDR2 SYGVKD, per germline. V was clipped by 5 bases and J by 5 bases, with 18 bases between them. The CDR3 runs 15 residues. The CDR3: CAISPLGPTEYGYTF. CDR3 bases: TGTGCCATCAGTCCCCTCGGTCCGACAGAATATGGCTACACCTTC.

This clone was detected only a few times. The chain employs TRBV19 and TRBJ2-1; 8 bases agree with TRBD2. The J segment lost 0 bases and the V segment lost 7 bases, leaving 8 bases of the junction unmatched. This CDR3 has 16 residues. Per germline, CDR1 LNHDA and CDR2 SQIVND (reference sequence). CDR3 in DNA: TGTGCCAGTACCCCGACTAGCGCGAGCTCCTACAATGAGCAGTTCTTC. Its translation is CASTPTSASSYNEQFF.

The rearrangement uses TRBV29-1 and TRBJ2-1; 11 positions agree with TRBD2. CDR3 length equals 15 residues. Germline V gene data show CDR1 as SQVTM and CDR2 as ANQGSEA. The V segment lost 6 bases and the J segment 1 base; nucleotides outside the gene matches: 5. The CDR3 DNA follows: TGCAGCGTACTAACTAGCGGGAGTTCCTACAATGAGCAGTTCTTC. Translation: CSVLTSGSSYNEQFF.

This chain links TRBV9 with TRBJ2-1, with TRBD2 identical over 7 bases. Trimming at V came to 0 bases and at J to 8 bases, leaving 8 bases not matched to a gene. CDR3 size: 15 residues. Germline V gene sequence: CDR1 SGDLS, CDR2 YYNGEE. CDR3 in amino acids: CASSVALLGRDEQFF. The CDR3 region has the DNA TGTGCCAGCAGCGTAGCGTTATTAGGGAGGGATGAGCAGTTCTTC.

Concerning this clone itself: One end of the junction does not line up with germline, which may come from a read error. The chain combines TRBV29-1 with TRBJ2-5, with D possibly matching TRBD2 (6 bases). CDR1 SQVTM and CDR2 ANQGSEA come from the germline V gene. The CDR3 has 13 residues. CDR3 bases: TGCAGCGTGCTACTAGCTGCCCAAGGGACCCAGTACTTC. It codes for CSVLLAAQGTQYF.

V is TRBV7-2 and J is TRBJ2-2, with TRBD2 matching 8 bases. V trimming: 5 bases; J trimming: 6 bases; junction bases outside the gene matches: 5. Germline V gene lookup returns CDR1 SGHTA and CDR2 FQGNSA. The CDR3 sequence is 14 residues long. The DNA for the CDR3 is TGTGCCAGCAGCCCCGGGAGGGCGGCCGGGGAGCTGTTTTTT. This sequence encodes CASSPGRAAGELFF. Supplemented by reference TRBV7-2 and TRBJ2-2, the full variable domain reads GAGVSQSPSNKVTEKGKDVELRCDPISGHTALYWYRQSLGQGLEFLIYFQGNSAPDKSGLPSDRFSAERTGGSVSTLTIQRTQQEDSAVYLCASSPGRAAGELFFGEGSRLTVL.

This clone was detected once. The CDR3 DNA reads TGCGCCAGCAGCCAAGTCCGGGACAGGGGGGCCGGGGAGCTGTTTTTT. This translates into CASSQVRDRGAGELFF. The chain is built from TRBV4-1 and TRBJ2-2; 11 bases are a match to TRBD1. The CDR3 totals 16 residues. The germline V gene has CDR1 MGHRA and CDR2 YSYEKL. The junction had 4 bases not matched to a gene; V was cut back by 1 base and J by 6 bases.

This clone was found a few times. This CDR3 is also generated by other DNA sequences in the sample. CDR3 coding DNA: TGTGCCTGGAGTGGCGGGAGCTCCTACGAGCAGTACTTC. Protein product: CAWSGGSSYEQYF. This sequence joins TRBV30 and TRBJ2-7, with 7 nucleotides matching TRBD2. After removal of 1 base from V and 0 bases from J, the junction contained 0 bases not matched to a gene. The CDR3 extends over 13 amino acids. Germline CDR1 reads GTSNPN; CDR2 reads SVGIG (reference sequence).

This sequence joins TRBV2 and TRBJ2-1, with 10 bases identical to TRBD1. This CDR3 contains 14 residues. Per the germline V gene, CDR1 is SNHLY and CDR2 is FYNNEI. With V trimmed by 7 bases and J by 6 bases, 6 bases remained unmatched. CDR3 protein: CASTGTGVRNEQFF. The CDR3 DNA follows: TGTGCCAGCACCGGGACAGGGGTCCGCAATGAGCAGTTCTTC.

The chain uses TRBV19 and TRBJ2-6; a weak D match, TRBD1 (5 bases). Trimming stripped 5 bases from V and 1 base from J, with 15 bases between. Germline CDR1 reads LNHDA; CDR2 reads SQIVND (reference sequence). The CDR3 is 17 amino acids. The CDR3 DNA sequence: TGTGCCAGTAGTCCCCTAAGGGGTACATCTGGGGCCAACGTCCTGACTTTC. Protein product: CASSPLRGTSGANVLTF. Full variable domain (remainder filled in from reference TRBV19 and TRBJ2-6): DGGITQSPKYLFRKEGQNVTLSCEQNLNHDAMYWYRQDPGQGLRLIYYSQIVNDFQKGDIAEGYSVSREKKESFPLTVTSAQKNPTAFYLCASSPLRGTSGANVLTFGAGSRLTVL.